This TCR beta chain was documented in a study of regulatory T cells in long-lasting Graves disease. The time point denotes: persistent/refractory GD, antithyroid drugs over 5 years with positive TRAb. The authors made the TCR library using RNA they extracted from PBMCs. Patients were enrolled at an endocrinology department in Xi'an, China. CDR3 length equals 16 residues. From germline, CDR1 is SGHAT and CDR2 FQNNGV. Trimming removed 5 bases from V and 3 bases from J; junction bases left unmatched: 13. The authors built TCR beta libraries using iRepertoire HTBI primers and Arm-PCR of CDR3 regions. TCRdb reprocessed the multiplex PCR reads with MiXCR, giving one entry per CDR3 protein. The table records about 660,000 distinct CDR3 sequences, 25% to 35% of them present only once. Study-level findings and limits: Between persistent patients, fewer than 3,500 public clonotypes were shared, exceeding the roughly 920 shared between new patients. TRBV28, TRBJ1-2 and TRBJ2-5 were segments that persistent disease favored. Persistent Graves' patients showed less TCR diversity than newly diagnosed ones.

This clonotype was seen at least ten times. Its antigen remains unidentified. The gene calls are TRBV11-2 and TRBJ2-7; TRBD2 matches at 7 bases. The specimen comprised peripheral blood mononuclear cells (PBMCs), sampled when the disease was refractory, from a patient treated with antithyroid drugs. This clonotype originated in a female donor with Graves disease. CDR3 loop: CASSAEVSGTYYEQYF. For the CDR3, the DNA is TGTGCCAGCAGCGCAGAGGTCAGCGGGACCTACTACGAGCAGTACTTC. The full variable domain, completed using reference TRBV11-2 and TRBJ2-7, is EAGVAQSPRYKIIEKRQSVAFWCNPISGHATLYWYQQILGQGPKLLIQFQNNGVVDDSQLPKDRFSAERLKGVDSTLKIQPAKLEDSAVYLCASSAEVSGTYYEQYFGPGTRLTVT.